The clone carrying this T cell receptor beta chain turned up a few times. The antigen is not known. There was relapse after autologous stem cell transplantation in every patient, and there was variation in brentuximab vedotin exposure. The data belong to a study of PD-1 blockade in classical Hodgkin lymphoma. There are 14 residues in the CDR3. Losses at the gene ends were 3 bases for V and 7 bases for J; bases not matched to a gene: 9. Germline loops: CDR1 SGHRS, CDR2 YFSETQ. Study-wide findings and caveats: Partial responders and progressors had significantly lower baseline TCR diversity. The causes of the repertoire differences, possibly disease activity or prior therapy, remain undefined.

Repertoires were generated with immunoSEQ multiplex PCR, while TCRdb's copy carries only in-frame clones and drops some. The sample records 10,000 to 15,000 clones, more than 85% being singletons. The clonotype comes from a human donor with classical Hodgkin lymphoma. Sequenced material: peripheral blood mononuclear cells (PBMCs), taken at baseline. This chain uses TRBV5-1 with TRBJ1-2, with 7 positions matching TRBD1. CDR3 region: CASSSSGGGVGYTF. CDR3 DNA sequence: TGCGCCAGCAGCTCCTCAGGGGGGGGCGTTGGCTACACCTTC.